Below, 5 T cell receptor beta chains from the same sample are listed, as sequenced in a study of immune evolution from preneoplasia to lung adenocarcinoma. TCRdb's table, derived via immunoSEQ multiplex PCR, lists solely in-frame clones and lacks some. Found here are 7,500 to 10,000 clones, 65% to 80% of them singletons; the top ten hold around 5.2%. The source material was FFPE minimally invasive lung adenocarcinoma tissue. Every receptor here comes from a person between 65 and 79 years old with lung adenocarcinoma. Some clones in this sample may be carry-over from other donors' samples.

The V call is TRBV2, the J call TRBJ2-7; D may be TRBD2 (5 bases). Per the germline V gene, CDR1 is SNHLY and CDR2 is FYNNEI. Trimming stripped 3 bases from V and 3 bases from J, with 9 bases between. The CDR3 spans 13 residues. As DNA, the CDR3 is TGTGCCAGCAGTGATTTAGCGATCTACGAGCAGTACTTC. It encodes CASSDLAIYEQYF.

The V gene is TRBV19, the J gene TRBJ1-2, with D perhaps matching TRBD1 (5 bases). CDR1 and CDR2 from the germline V gene are LNHDA and SQIVND (reference sequence). This CDR3 has 13 amino acids. Trimming shortened V by 3 bases and J by 6 bases, and 11 bases separated the two germline ends. The CDR3 coding sequence is TGTGCCAGTAGTATTGGGGGGTTTAATGGCTACACCTTC. Residues: CASSIGGFNGYTF.

This chain connects TRBV9 to TRBJ1-1; TRBD1 agrees at 8 bases. Unmatched junction bases numbered 4, after V lost 3 bases and J lost 0 bases. The CDR3 extends over 15 amino acids. Germline V lookup: CDR1 SGDLS, CDR2 YYNGEE. This CDR3 is CASSAQTGVNTEAFF. CDR3 nucleotides: TGTGCCAGCAGCGCTCAGACAGGGGTGAACACTGAAGCTTTCTTT.

This chain links TRBV5-4 with TRBJ2-7; either TRBD1 or TRBD2 may fit D (5 bases each). The V and J ends lost 4 bases and 7 bases respectively, with 15 bases between them. CDR3 length: 13 residues. CDR1 SGHNT and CDR2 YYREEE come from the germline V gene (reference sequence). CDR3 sequence (DNA): TGTGCCAGCAGCCGGGACCTAGAGTGGGAGCAGTACTTC. Its protein is CASSRDLEWEQYF.

The genes are TRBV7-2 and TRBJ2-7; 9 nucleotides align to TRBD2. CDR1 SGHTA and CDR2 FQGNSA come from the germline V gene. V shed 3 bases, J shed 3 bases, and the junction held 6 bases outside the gene matches. CDR3 length: 15 amino acids. The DNA of the CDR3 is TGTGCCAGCAGCTTTGGGTCTAGCGGGATCTACGAGCAGTACTTC. As protein: CASSFGSSGIYEQYF.